Listed below are T cell receptor beta chains from one sample, sequenced in a study of blood T cells in healthy people across ages. Via MiXCR, TCRdb re-called the 5' RACE reads, giving one row per CDR3 protein. The repertoire has roughly 700,000 distinct CDR3 sequences, around half of them found once; the top ten carry 30% to 40%. Specimen: blood. The source of these receptors is a woman aged 55-75 years in good health. CDR3s include the opening cysteine and the closing phenylalanine or tryptophan. A D gene is named only where the DNA matches it firmly. Expanded clones are given a class, and other clones once, few, many or no size at all.

v_call,clone_size,d_call,j_call,cdr3_aa,cdr3_nt
TRBV29-1,-,TRBD2,TRBJ2-3,CSGGTSVPDTQYF,TGCAGCGGAGGGACTAGCGTACCCGATACGCAGTATTTT
TRBV12-3/TRBV12-4,once,TRBD1,TRBJ2-7,CASSLGGTGTYKQYF,TGTGCCAGCAGCTTAGGCGGGACAGGAACCTACAAGCAGTACTTC
TRBV6-2/TRBV6-3,few,-,TRBJ1-1,CASSYAGVDTEAFF,TGTGCCAGCAGTTACGCAGGAGTGGACACTGAAGCTTTCTTT
TRBV4-3,many,-,TRBJ1-3,CASSARWGGRPGNTIYF,TGCGCCAGCAGCGCCCGATGGGGGGGTCGTCCTGGAAACACCATATATTTT
TRBV5-1,-,-,TRBJ1-4,CASSLPGSEKLFF,TGCGCCAGCAGCTTGCCAGGATCTGAAAAACTGTTTTTT
TRBV6-4,-,TRBD1,TRBJ2-3,CASRGGQGSTDTQYF,TGTGCCAGCAGAGGAGGACAGGGGAGCACAGATACGCAGTATTTT
TRBV7-2,-,-,TRBJ2-2,CASSTSPTGELFF,TGTGCCAGCAGCACTAGCCCCACCGGGGAGCTGTTTTTT
TRBV2,-,-,TRBJ2-7,CASMPEALYEQYF,TGTGCCAGCATGCCAGAAGCCCTCTACGAGCAGTACTTC
TRBV29-1,once,-,TRBJ1-5,CSVADGILGNQPQHF,TGCAGCGTTGCCGATGGGATCTTAGGCAATCAGCCCCAGCATTTT
TRBV27,-,TRBD2,TRBJ2-3,CASSSLTWAGGADTQYF,TGTGCCAGCAGTTCACTAACGTGGGCGGGAGGAGCTGATACGCAGTATTTT